The 28 T cell receptor beta chains below all came from one sample that was sequenced in a study of vaccination and CD4 T cells after COVID-19. The antigens of these receptors remain unknown. Treatment defined: roughly ten-day PBMC culture with coronavirus spike peptide pools or control peptides (ViraFEST assay). CD4+ T lymphocytes from the unexposed donor were collected before the COVID-19 pandemic (2011-2018). The Oncomine TCR Beta short-read assay generated sequence data from the DNA of cultured CD4+ T cells. Using its own MiXCR run on the PCR reads, TCRdb lists one record per CDR3 protein. The data show 6,600 or so distinct CDR3 sequences, about a third seen once. Sequencing was carried out using CD4+ T cells from blood, cultured in vitro. The source is a human donor in good health.

There are a few counts of this clonotype. The chain recombines TRBV7-6 with TRBJ2-5, with D possibly being TRBD1 or TRBD2 (5 bases each). V dropped 2 bases and J dropped 4 bases, with 14 bases sitting between them. Germline CDR1 is SGHVS and CDR2 is FNYEAQ. The CDR3 contains 15 residues. CDR3 loop: CASSLMAGGGETQYF. The CDR3 DNA follows: TGTGCCAGCAGCTTAATGGCTGGTGGGGGAGAGACCCAGTACTTC.

J is TRBJ1-2 and V is TRBV30; no reliable D call. Germline V gene lookup returns CDR1 GTSNPN and CDR2 SVGIG (reference sequence). The germline V and J ends were trimmed by 3 bases and 0 bases, with 17 bases remaining between them. CDR3 length: 16 residues. In nucleotides, the CDR3 is TGTGCCTGGAGCCTGGCGACCCGACCAGCTAACTATGGCTACACCTTC. This gives the protein CAWSLATRPANYGYTF.

The chain is built from TRBV12-3 or TRBV12-4 and TRBJ2-5; TRBD2 is a possible D gene (6 bases). The CDR3 covers 14 residues. Trimming took off 5 bases at V and 2 bases at J, with 12 bases between the two ends. The CDR3 DNA follows: TGTGCCAGCAGTCCCGGGGGACCGCAAGAGACCCAGTACTTC. This encodes CASSPGGPQETQYF.

This chain links TRBV12-3 or TRBV12-4 with TRBJ1-2, with D perhaps matching TRBD1 (5 bases). Trimming stripped 6 bases from V and 2 bases from J, with 7 bases between. This CDR3 has 12 amino acids. The CDR3, as DNA: TGTGCCAGCAGGTCAGGGAACTATGGCTACACCTTC. Translating it yields CASRSGNYGYTF.

In its sample, this clonotype was seen a few times. The rearrangement links TRBV7-2 to TRBJ2-3; no definite D call. The CDR3 covers 14 residues. The germline V and J ends were trimmed by 1 base and 9 bases, with 14 bases remaining between them. Germline CDR1 reads SGHTA; CDR2 reads FQGNSA. The CDR3 is CASSLVRTLRTQYF. The CDR3 bases are TGTGCCAGCAGCTTAGTAAGGACCCTCCGCACGCAGTATTTT. The full variable domain, completed using reference TRBV7-2 and TRBJ2-3, is GAGVSQSPSNKVTEKGKDVELRCDPISGHTALYWYRQSLGQGLEFLIYFQGNSAPDKSGLPSDRFSAERTGGSVSTLTIQRTQQEDSAVYLCASSLVRTLRTQYFGPGTRLTVL.

Judged by abundance, this clonotype is medium-sized. The chain employs TRBV25-1 and TRBJ1-1; 7 bases fit TRBD1. Per germline, CDR1 MGHDK and CDR2 SYGVNS. Trimming took 6 bases from V and 3 from J; bases not matched to a gene: 4. This CDR3 is 13 amino acids long. CDR3 DNA sequence: TGTGCCAGCAGGTTAACAGGGGACACTGAAGCTTTCTTT. This codes for CASRLTGDTEAFF.

The V call is TRBV7-2, the J call TRBJ1-3; D not certain. The germline gives CDR1 SGHTA, CDR2 FQGNSA. The CDR3 contains 15 residues. Trimming pared 1 base from V and 2 bases from J, leaving 9 bases between. The CDR3 spells CASSLVSGTGNTIYF. The CDR3 DNA follows: TGTGCCAGCAGCTTAGTATCGGGGACTGGAAACACCATATATTTT.

The V gene is TRBV19, the J gene TRBJ2-7, with D perhaps being TRBD1 or TRBD2 (5 bases each). Germline loops: CDR1 LNHDA, CDR2 SQIVND (reference sequence). The CDR3 is 16 amino acids. Trimming removed 5 bases from V and 2 bases from J, with 19 bases in between. CDR3 nucleotides: TGTGCCAGTAGTCTAATTCCCGGGACCTCAACCTACGAGCAGTACTTC. Translation gives CASSLIPGTSTYEQYF.

V usage is TRBV6-1 and J usage is TRBJ2-1; 14 nucleotides match TRBD2. The V segment lost 6 bases and the J segment 2 bases; nucleotides outside the gene matches: 3. Germline V gene data show CDR1 as MNHNS and CDR2 as SASEGT. The CDR3 consists of 16 residues. In DNA, the CDR3 is TGTGCCAGCAGGGTGGGACTAGCGGGAGCCTACAATGAGCAGTTCTTC. Amino acids: CASRVGLAGAYNEQFF.

V usage is TRBV2 and J usage is TRBJ1-5; a weak D match, TRBD1 (5 bases). V dropped 7 bases and J dropped 10 bases, with 23 bases sitting between them. The CDR3 sequence is 15 residues long. The germline V gene has CDR1 SNHLY and CDR2 FYNNEI. The CDR3 region has the DNA TGTGCCAGCAAGGGAGCAGGGCGGTCTCAAATCCCCCAGCATTTT. Residues: CASKGAGRSQIPQHF.

This clonotype has just a few counts. This rearrangement joins TRBV27 to TRBJ1-4, with no clear D. V was trimmed by 4 bases and J by 8 bases, leaving 17 bases between them. Germline loops: CDR1 MNHEY, CDR2 SMNVEV (reference sequence). The CDR3 is 15 amino acids. In nucleotides, the CDR3 is TGTGCCAGCAGTTGGCTGACCGGGCCGCGAGAAAAACTGTTTTTT. Its translation: CASSWLTGPREKLFF.

The chain combines TRBV7-6 with TRBJ2-1, with TRBD2 identical over 11 bases. Germline CDR1 reads SGHVS; CDR2 reads FNYEAQ. The CDR3 covers 13 residues. After removal of 8 bases from V and 4 bases from J, the junction contained 1 base not matched to a gene. CDR3 sequence (DNA): TGTGCCAGCGGGACTAGCGGATACAATGAGCAGTTCTTC. Translated: CASGTSGYNEQFF.

This clonotype was observed a few times. The CDR3 coding sequence is TGTGCCAGCAGTCCGGAACGGGGATATCGGGAGCTGTTTTTT. Protein sequence: CASSPERGYRELFF. The chain links TRBV27 to TRBJ2-2; D may be TRBD2 (5 bases). Germline V gives CDR1 MNHEY, CDR2 SMNVEV (reference sequence). Trimming shortened V by 5 bases and J by 9 bases, and 16 bases separated the two germline ends. This CDR3 is 14 amino acids long.

This chain uses TRBV28 with TRBJ2-5; 9 bases agree with TRBD2. Per the germline V gene, CDR1 is MDHEN and CDR2 is SYDVKM. The CDR3 sequence is 12 residues long. The trim removed 7 bases at V and 10 bases at J, leaving 7 bases unmatched. The CDR3 DNA reads as TGTGCCAGCATTGGGGTAGCGGGGGTCCAGTACTTC. It encodes CASIGVAGVQYF. Variable domain in full (rest from reference TRBV28 and TRBJ2-5): DVKVTQSSRYLVKRTGEKVFLECVQDMDHENMFWYRQDPGLGLRLIYFSYDVKMKEKGDIPEGYSVSREKKERFSLILESASTNQTSMYLCASIGVAGVQYFGPGTRLLVL.

The chain combines TRBV30 with TRBJ2-5; D uncertain. Germline-derived CDR1 and CDR2 are GTSNPN and SVGIG (reference sequence). This CDR3 is built from 13 residues. Trimming took 0 bases from V and 2 from J, leaving 7 bases between them. CDR3 sequence (DNA): TGTGCCTGGAGTGTACAGCATCAAGAGACCCAGTACTTC. Amino acids: CAWSVQHQETQYF.

This chain uses TRBV25-1 with TRBJ1-3; D might be TRBD1 (5 bases). The V end was cut by 6 bases, the J end by 3 bases, with 15 bases between. This CDR3 region has 15 residues. In germline, CDR1 is MGHDK, CDR2 SYGVNS. In nucleotides, the CDR3 is TGTGCCAGCAGCCTCACAGGCATACTTGGAAACACCATATATTTT. Encoded protein: CASSLTGILGNTIYF.

The V call is TRBV10-1, the J call TRBJ2-3; 8 nucleotides match TRBD2. The CDR3 spans 16 residues. Germline loops: CDR1 WNHNN, CDR2 SYGVQD (reference sequence). The J segment lost 0 bases and the V segment lost 6 bases, leaving 8 bases of the junction unmatched. The CDR3 DNA reads TGCGCCAGCAGCCCCACTAGCGGCCCTAGCACAGATACGCAGTATTTT. Translating gives CASSPTSGPSTDTQYF.

The chain joins TRBV14 to TRBJ2-7; D might be TRBD2 (7 bases). The CDR3 runs to 16 residues. Germline values: CDR1 SGHDN, CDR2 FVKESK. V lost 4 bases to trimming and J lost 4 bases, with 20 bases between them. The CDR3 sequence is CASSRIRGGGSYEQYF. The DNA for the CDR3 is TGTGCCAGCAGCCGAATAAGGGGAGGGGGTAGTTACGAGCAGTACTTC.

The genes are TRBV5-6 and TRBJ2-7, with D tentatively TRBD1 (6 bases). V was trimmed by 4 bases and J by 6 bases, leaving 8 bases between them. Germline V lookup: CDR1 SGHDT, CDR2 YYEEEE. CDR3 length: 11 amino acids. CDR3 amino acids: CASSKGGEQYF. The CDR3 bases are TGTGCCAGCAGCAAAGGGGGCGAGCAGTACTTC.

The chain is built from TRBV21-1 and TRBJ1-1. TRBV21-1 is assigned pseudogene status. CDR3 length equals 16 residues. The CDR3 sequence: CASNLRTAHMNTEAFF. The CDR3 region has the DNA TGTGCCAGCAACCTCCGAACTGCGCACATGAACACTGAAGCTTTCTTT.

The rearrangement links TRBV5-1 to TRBJ1-2, with TRBD1 matching 8 bases. Unmatched junction bases numbered 6, after V lost 4 bases and J lost 4 bases. The CDR3 is 14 amino acids. CDR1 is SGHRS and CDR2 is YFSETQ in the germline V gene. CDR3 sequence: CASSGRTGLYGYTF. As DNA, the CDR3 is TGCGCCAGCAGCGGTCGGACAGGGCTCTATGGCTACACCTTC.

This clonotype has a handful of counts. The gene calls are TRBV24-1 and TRBJ1-5; 9 nucleotides match TRBD1. Germline lookup yields CDR1 KGHDR and CDR2 SFDVKD. V shed 4 bases, J shed 1 base, and the junction held 4 bases outside the gene matches. The CDR3 sequence is 16 residues long. The CDR3 nucleotides read TGTGCCACCAGTGAGGGACAGGGAAGGAGCAATCAGCCCCAGCATTTT. Translated, it gives CATSEGQGRSNQPQHF.

This clonotype was observed a few times. The chain recombines TRBV10-3 with TRBJ1-3, with 8 bases identical to TRBD1. Germline trimming cut 10 bases from V and 0 bases from J; bases unmatched to any gene: 5. This CDR3 has 14 residues. CDR1 is ENHRY and CDR2 is SYGVKD in the germline V gene. As DNA, the CDR3 is TGTGCCACCGAGCAGGGGGCCTCTGGAAACACCATATATTTT. Protein: CATEQGASGNTIYF.

This sequence joins TRBV20-1 and TRBJ2-2; D is undetermined. The CDR3 is 13 amino acids. V lost 2 bases, J lost 7 bases, and 11 bases lay in between. Germline lookup yields CDR1 DFQATT and CDR2 SNEGSKA (reference sequence). This CDR3 is CSARRRQNGELFF. The CDR3 nucleotides read TGCAGTGCTAGACGACGGCAGAACGGGGAGCTGTTTTTT.

The chain employs TRBV18 and TRBJ1-1, with TRBD1 as a possible D gene (5 bases). The CDR3 consists of 15 residues. Germline values: CDR1 KGHSH, CDR2 LQKENI. Trimming took 1 base from V and 5 from J, leaving 14 bases between them. CDR3 amino acids: CASSPLLGDWTEAFF. CDR3 in DNA: TGTGCCAGCTCACCACTCCTAGGGGATTGGACTGAAGCTTTCTTT.

This clonotype was detected a few times. The V and J genes are TRBV20-1 and TRBJ2-1; 12 nucleotides align to TRBD2. The CDR3 consists of 14 residues. J was trimmed by 7 bases and V by 3 bases; bases with no gene match: 4. CDR1 DFQATT and CDR2 SNEGSKA come from the germline V gene (reference sequence). The CDR3 bases are TGCAGTGCTAGCCTAGCGGGAGGGCCTAATGAGCAGTTCTTC. This encodes CSASLAGGPNEQFF.

This clonotype was seen a handful of times. This chain links TRBV27 with TRBJ1-2; maybe TRBD1 (5 bases). Between the trimmed V and J ends, which lost 3 bases and 6 bases, there was a span of 17 bases. The CDR3 consists of 15 residues. CDR1 and CDR2 (germline): MNHEY, SMNVEV (reference sequence). For the CDR3, the DNA is TGTGCCAGCAGTTTGGGTAGGGGAGGGCAGGATGGCTACACCTTC. Encoded protein: CASSLGRGGQDGYTF.

This clonotype occurred a few times. CDR3 bases: TGTGCCAGTAGCCGGGACAGGGGTTTGAACACTGAAGCTTTCTTT. This gives the protein CASSRDRGLNTEAFF. The rearrangement uses TRBV19 and TRBJ1-1; 10 nucleotides agree with TRBD1. The CDR3 totals 15 residues. Germline V gene data show CDR1 as LNHDA and CDR2 as SQIVND (reference sequence). The J segment lost 0 bases and the V segment lost 6 bases, leaving 4 bases of the junction unmatched.